Listed here are 20 T cell receptor beta chains from one sample, sequenced in a study of long-term antiretroviral therapy in people with HIV. The immunoSEQ assay was v3.0, run at survey level. Only in-frame clones appear in the TCRdb table, and some are missing; sequencing was by immunoSEQ multiplex PCR. The sample records around 16,000 clones, roughly 85% being singletons. Sequenced material: unsorted PBMCs, taken 0.5 years after starting antiretroviral therapy. Receptors originate from a woman in her thirties or forties with HIV.

This clone was observed a handful of times. A read error may explain this, as a much larger clone is one base away. This CDR3 is also generated by other DNA sequences in the sample. The V call is TRBV6-5, the J call TRBJ1-2, with a possible D match to TRBD1 (5 bases). The CDR3 contains 13 residues. V dropped 0 bases and J dropped 6 bases, with 8 bases sitting between them. Germline loops: CDR1 MNHEY, CDR2 SVGAGI. The CDR3 sequence: CASSYSSGDGYTF. The DNA of the CDR3 is TGTGCCAGCAGTTACTCGTCGGGGGATGGCTACACCTTC.

The V gene is TRBV19, the J gene TRBJ1-5; TRBD1 agrees at 9 bases. Per the germline V gene, CDR1 is LNHDA and CDR2 is SQIVND (reference sequence). The CDR3 extends over 13 amino acids. V was clipped by 6 bases and J by 5 bases; unmatched bases: 2. The CDR3 loop reads CASRGQGDQPQHF. CDR3 sequence (DNA): TGTGCCAGTAGGGGACAGGGTGATCAGCCCCAGCATTTT.

The gene calls are TRBV19 and TRBJ1-4, with D tentatively TRBD1 (5 bases). CDR1 is LNHDA, CDR2 SQIVND, per germline (reference sequence). Deletions cut 2 bases from V and 0 bases from J, with 10 bases between. The CDR3 length is 16 residues. The CDR3 sequence is CASSIHTGATNEKLFF. The CDR3 nucleotides are TGTGCCAGTAGTATACACACGGGGGCAACTAATGAAAAACTGTTTTTT.

CDR3 sequence reads: CAITQGGVYGYTF. The CDR3 DNA reads as TGTGCCATCACACAGGGAGGTGTCTATGGCTACACCTTC. The chain couples TRBV28 to TRBJ1-2, with a possible D match to TRBD1 (6 bases). Deletions cut 10 bases from V and 4 bases from J, with 16 bases between. In germline, CDR1 is MDHEN, CDR2 SYDVKM. CDR3 length: 13 amino acids.

The genes are TRBV2 and TRBJ2-2; TRBD1 agrees at 7 bases. The germline V gene has CDR1 SNHLY and CDR2 FYNNEI. The CDR3 is 13 residues long. The trim removed 10 bases at V and 7 bases at J, leaving 9 bases unmatched. The CDR3 DNA reads TGTGCCACCGGAACAGGGGTGAGCGGGGAGCTGTTTTTT. As protein: CATGTGVSGELFF.

V is TRBV28 and J is TRBJ2-7; 16 bases fit TRBD2. This CDR3 has 16 amino acids. V lost 4 bases and J lost 6; bases outside the gene matches: 6. Per germline, CDR1 MDHEN and CDR2 SYDVKM. CDR3 in amino acids: CASSSPGLAGGGEQYF. The CDR3 DNA is TGTGCCAGCAGTTCCCCGGGACTAGCGGGAGGGGGCGAGCAGTACTTC.

V gene TRBV6-6 combines with J gene TRBJ2-2; TRBD1 matches 7 bases. Trimming cost V 6 bases and J 6 bases; bases outside gene matches: 7. CDR1 MNHNY and CDR2 SVGAGI come from the germline V gene (reference sequence). The CDR3 length is 14 residues. The CDR3 DNA is TGTGCCAGCAGCCTCGACAGGGTCGCCGGGGAGCTGTTTTTT. It translates to CASSLDRVAGELFF.

The genes are TRBV18 and TRBJ2-1; maybe TRBD1 (5 bases). The CDR3 is 14 amino acids. Trimming removed 4 bases at V and 9 bases at J, with 16 bases between. Germline lookup yields CDR1 KGHSH and CDR2 LQKENI. In DNA form, the CDR3 reads TGTGCCAGCTCACAACAGGTCTCCGTTGGTGAGCAGTTCTTC. The encoded protein is CASSQQVSVGEQFF.

The chain recombines TRBV29-1 with TRBJ2-7, with D perhaps matching TRBD1 or TRBD2 (5 bases each). Trimming took off 1 base at V and 3 bases at J, with 16 bases between the two ends. The germline V gene has CDR1 SQVTM and CDR2 ANQGSEA. This CDR3 is 15 amino acids long. DNA of the CDR3: TGCAGCGTTGAAGGGGAGAGCAGGGTCGGCTACGAGCAGTACTTC. Translating gives CSVEGESRVGYEQYF.

This chain links TRBV5-1 with TRBJ1-1; possible D gene TRBD1, 6 bases. V lost 2 bases to trimming and J lost 1 base, with 9 bases between them. The CDR3 runs 14 residues. The germline V gene encodes CDR1 SGHRS and CDR2 YFSETQ. CDR3 coding DNA: TGCGCCAGCAGCTTTGGACAGCCGAACACTGAAGCTTTCTTT. Residues: CASSFGQPNTEAFF.

The CDR3 sequence: CATRAELLSGNTIYF. The CDR3 nucleotides read TGTGCCACCAGGGCGGAACTGCTCTCTGGAAACACCATATATTTT. The chain links TRBV15 to TRBJ1-3; D gene uncertain. The V and J ends lost 6 bases and 0 bases respectively, with 12 bases between them. The CDR3 consists of 15 residues. Germline CDR1 is LNHNV and CDR2 is YYDKDF (reference sequence).

The V and J genes are TRBV5-1 and TRBJ2-5; TRBD1 matches 9 bases. The CDR3 is made up of 14 amino acids. V trimming: 0 bases; J trimming: 5 bases; junction bases outside the gene matches: 2. Germline values: CDR1 SGHRS, CDR2 YFSETQ. CDR3 residues: CASSLAGTGETQYF. CDR3 coding DNA: TGCGCCAGCAGCTTGGCCGGGACAGGGGAGACCCAGTACTTC.

J is TRBJ1-4 and V is TRBV7-9; D possibly corresponds to TRBD1 (6 bases). The V gene lost 4 bases and the J gene lost 8 bases, with 17 bases spanning the gap. This CDR3 has 15 residues. Germline V lookup: CDR1 SEHNR, CDR2 FQNEAQ (reference sequence). The CDR3 spells CASSSTGSGGEKLFF. CDR3 nucleotide sequence: TGTGCCAGCAGCTCGACAGGATCCGGGGGGGAAAAACTGTTTTTT. The whole variable domain, remainder taken from reference TRBV7-9 and TRBJ1-4, is DTGVSQNPRHKITKRGQNVTFRCDPISEHNRLYWYRQTLGQGPEFLTYFQNEAQLEKSRLLSDRFSAERPKGSFSTLEIQRTEQGDSAMYLCASSSTGSGGEKLFFGSGTQLSVL.

The rearrangement joins TRBV6-1 to TRBJ2-7; D may match TRBD1 or TRBD2 (6 bases each). The CDR3 extends over 16 amino acids. V lost 3 bases and J lost 3, with 18 bases in between. Germline CDR1 reads MNHNS; CDR2 reads SASEGT. For the CDR3, the DNA is TGTGCCAGCAGTGATCCTTTCCCGGGGGCATTCTACGAGCAGTACTTC. Its translation is CASSDPFPGAFYEQYF.

The V and J genes are TRBV7-4 and TRBJ2-7; D possibly uses TRBD1 or TRBD2 (5 bases each). This CDR3 is 16 amino acids long. The germline CDR1 and CDR2 sequences are SGHVT and SQSDAQ. Trimming removed 5 bases at V and 5 bases at J, with 22 bases between. CDR3 loop: CASSLDCVGAGHEQYF. In nucleotides, the CDR3 is TGTGCCAGCAGCCTAGATTGCGTCGGGGCAGGCCACGAGCAGTACTTC.

J is TRBJ2-5 and V is TRBV5-1; D remains unclear. The CDR3 consists of 11 residues. The germline CDR1 and CDR2 sequences are SGHRS and YFSETQ. V lost 7 bases, J lost 4 bases, and 8 bases lay in between. CDR3 sequence reads: CASGQLETQYF. The CDR3 DNA is TGCGCCAGCGGCCAGTTAGAGACCCAGTACTTC. The full variable domain, completed using reference TRBV5-1 and TRBJ2-5, is KAGVTQTPRYLIKTRGQQVTLSCSPISGHRSVSWYQQTPGQGLQFLFEYFSETQRNKGNFPGRFSGRQFSNSRSEMNVSTLELGDSALYLCASGQLETQYFGPGTRLLVL.

V usage is TRBV28 and J usage is TRBJ1-4; TRBD1 might be the D (5 bases). The V and J ends lost 2 bases and 10 bases respectively, with 11 bases between them. Germline values: CDR1 MDHEN, CDR2 SYDVKM. CDR3 length: 13 residues. The CDR3 DNA follows: TGTGCCAGCAGTTTAGGGCAGGGCAGAAAACTGTTTTTT. It is translated as CASSLGQGRKLFF. Looking up the rest from reference TRBV28 and TRBJ1-4 gives the full variable domain: DVKVTQSSRYLVKRTGEKVFLECVQDMDHENMFWYRQDPGLGLRLIYFSYDVKMKEKGDIPEGYSVSREKKERFSLILESASTNQTSMYLCASSLGQGRKLFFGSGTQLSVL.

This clone has a handful of counts. The chain is built from TRBV10-3 and TRBJ2-4; D is undetermined. Germline CDR1 reads ENHRY; CDR2 reads SYGVKD. The CDR3 runs 13 residues. Trimming removed 0 bases at V and 12 bases at J, with 12 bases between. CDR3 in amino acids: CAISESPYGDQYF. The CDR3 DNA reads TGTGCCATCAGTGAGTCCCCCTATGGTGATCAGTACTTC.

Written as DNA, the CDR3 is TGTGCCAGCCAGCGGACAGGGTCCCACAATGAGCAGTTCTTC. It yields the protein CASQRTGSHNEQFF. The chain joins TRBV27 to TRBJ2-1, with 8 bases matching TRBD1. Per germline, CDR1 MNHEY and CDR2 SMNVEV (reference sequence). This CDR3 region has 14 residues. V shed 8 bases, J shed 5 bases, and the junction held 8 bases outside the gene matches.

This rearrangement joins TRBV18 to TRBJ2-1, with a possible D match to TRBD2 (6 bases). The germline gives CDR1 KGHSH, CDR2 LQKENI. CDR3 length equals 13 residues. V was shortened by 3 bases and J by 4 bases, with 7 bases between the two germline ends. The CDR3 here is CASSPREYNEQFF. Written as DNA, the CDR3 is TGTGCCAGCTCACCTCGGGAGTACAATGAGCAGTTCTTC.